The rows below give T cell receptor beta chains drawn from one sample of a study of shared clonotypes between healthy human individuals. Sequencing used immunoSEQ multiplex PCR; TCRdb keeps in-frame clones, though not all of them. The sample lists approximately 2.3 million clones, approximately 95% occurring once. The specimen was naive CD4+ T cells from PBMCs. Receptors were obtained from a man between 18 and 29 years old in good health. Some clones in this sample may be carry-over from other donors' samples. CDR3s include the opening cysteine and the closing phenylalanine or tryptophan. Fields, in order: CDR3 protein, CDR3 DNA, V gene, D gene, J gene. A D gene is named only where the DNA matches it firmly.

CDR3: CASSQAGDSGSWAEQFF; DNA: TGTGCCAGCAGCCAAGCTGGTGATAGCGGGAGTTGGGCTGAGCAGTTCTTC; V: TRBV4-2; D: TRBD2; J: TRBJ2-1
CDR3: CAWSSPSGSPGNEQFF; DNA: TGTGCCTGGAGTTCCCCAAGCGGGTCCCCAGGCAATGAGCAGTTCTTC; V: TRBV30; D: .; J: TRBJ2-1
CDR3: CASSFERLGGAYGYTF; DNA: TGTGCCAGCAGTTTTGAGCGGCTTGGGGGCGCTTATGGCTACACCTTC; V: TRBV28; D: .; J: TRBJ1-2
CDR3: CASSGLAGGRGEQFF; DNA: TGCGCCAGCAGTGGTCTGGCGGGAGGTCGAGGTGAGCAGTTCTTC; V: TRBV5-1; D: TRBD2; J: TRBJ2-1
CDR3: CAIRGQGEKAYNEQFF; DNA: TGTGCCATCAGGGGGCAGGGGGAGAAGGCCTACAATGAGCAGTTCTTC; V: TRBV10-3; D: TRBD1; J: TRBJ2-1
CDR3: CASSPLAGWKDEQFF; DNA: TGTGCCAGCAGCCCTCTAGCGGGTTGGAAGGATGAGCAGTTCTTC; V: TRBV9; D: TRBD2; J: TRBJ2-1
CDR3: CSARRAVEQYF; DNA: TGCAGTGCCCGCCGCGCAGTCGAGCAGTACTTC; V: TRBV20-1; D: .; J: TRBJ2-7
CDR3: CAYQEQGATNYGYTF; DNA: TGTGCCTATCAAGAACAGGGGGCCACTAACTATGGCTACACCTTC; V: TRBV28; D: TRBD1; J: TRBJ1-2
CDR3: CASSEVGDTQYF; DNA: TGTGCCAGCAGTGAAGTGGGTGATACGCAGTATTTT; V: TRBV6-1; D: .; J: TRBJ2-3
CDR3: CASDRDPPLNTEAFF; DNA: TGTGCCAGTGATAGGGATCCCCCGTTGAACACTGAAGCTTTCTTT; V: TRBV2; D: .; J: TRBJ1-1